This TCR beta chain appears in the sequencing data of a study of OX40 agonist ivuxolimab in advanced cancers. Findings and limits, study-wide: Clonal expansion by week 6 occurred in CD4+ and CD8+ blood T cells (at 0.1 to 3.0 mg/kg).

V was cut by 6 bases and J by 0 bases, with 12 bases left in between. Germline V gene sequence: CDR1 SNHLY, CDR2 FYNNEI. The CDR3 has 15 residues. About this clone: Its antigen is still unknown.

Assay used: immunoSEQ multiplex PCR; TCRdb lists only in-frame clones, some missing. The profile shows 100,000 or so clones, around 96% of them singletons. The receptor comes from an adult with an advanced solid tumor such as melanoma, head and neck, liver or kidney cancer. V gene TRBV2 combines with J gene TRBJ2-1; D ambiguous. Specimen: CD4+ or CD8+ T cells sorted from blood, collected in a trial of the OX40 agonist ivuxolimab. Here the CDR3 reads CASSLARSSYNEQFF. The CDR3 DNA reads TGTGCCAGCAGCCTCGCGCGGAGCTCCTACAATGAGCAGTTCTTC.